These 24 T cell receptor beta chains were all obtained from the same sample, sequenced in a study of beta chain features in type 1 diabetes. The authors reverse transcribed all of the isolated RNA, so sequencing captured expressed TCRB transcripts. Data came from immunoSEQ multiplex PCR; TCRdb stores just in-frame clones and leaves some out. The data contain approximately 170,000 clones, less than 9.5% of them singletons. The material sequenced was central memory CD4+ T cells from blood. These receptors were obtained from a woman aged 18-29 years in good health.

The chain links TRBV4-1 to TRBJ2-1, with 8 bases fitting TRBD1. Trimming at V came to 3 bases and at J to 4 bases, leaving 8 bases not matched to a gene. The germline gives CDR1 MGHRA, CDR2 YSYEKL. CDR3 length: 16 residues. The CDR3 DNA reads TGCGCCAGCAGCCATCCAGGGGGCGGCTCTTACAATGAGCAGTTCTTC. Translating it yields CASSHPGGGSYNEQFF.

The genes are TRBV7-2 and TRBJ1-2; D unclear. Germline-derived CDR1 and CDR2 are SGHTA and FQGNSA. This CDR3 region has 14 residues. The V and J ends lost 0 bases and 4 bases respectively, with 9 bases between them. The DNA of the CDR3 is TGTGCCAGCAGCTTAGCGCGGAACACCTATGGCTACACCTTC. Translating it yields CASSLARNTYGYTF.

This clone was seen ten or more times. The gene calls are TRBV2 and TRBJ2-3, with TRBD2 identical over 8 bases. The CDR3 has 14 amino acids. Unmatched junction bases numbered 5, after V lost 3 bases and J lost 6 bases. Per germline, CDR1 SNHLY and CDR2 FYNNEI. CDR3 in amino acids: CASSEAGGGDTQYF. The CDR3 DNA sequence: TGTGCCAGCAGTGAGGCGGGAGGCGGGGATACGCAGTATTTT.

This clone turned up a few times. The J gene is TRBJ2-7, the V gene TRBV5-1; D may be TRBD2 (6 bases). The ends were cut back, 4 bases at V and 5 bases at J, with 28 bases in the middle. The length of the CDR3 is 18 residues. CDR1 is SGHRS, CDR2 YFSETQ, per germline. In nucleotides, the CDR3 is TGCGCCAGCAGCATCTCCGGGACTCAGGTCGGGGCACGCCACGAGCAGTACTTC. This gives the protein CASSISGTQVGARHEQYF.

This clone has just a few counts. V usage is TRBV4-1 and J usage is TRBJ2-4, with 12 bases aligning to TRBD2. This CDR3 spans 19 amino acids. The junction had 12 bases not matched to a gene; V was cut back by 1 base and J by 5 bases. From germline, CDR1 is MGHRA and CDR2 YSYEKL. CDR3 loop: CASSQVVLAGGPRENIQYF. In DNA form, the CDR3 reads TGCGCCAGCAGCCAAGTCGTCCTAGCGGGAGGGCCGAGGGAAAACATTCAGTACTTC.

Many counts were recorded for this clone. The chain uses TRBV6-5 and TRBJ1-1, with 7 bases lining up with TRBD1. Unmatched junction bases numbered 5, after V lost 0 bases and J lost 4 bases. This CDR3 comprises 15 residues. CDR1 and CDR2 from the germline V gene are MNHEY and SVGAGI. The CDR3 loop reads CASSYSRGRSTEAFF. As DNA, the CDR3 is TGTGCCAGCAGTTACTCGAGGGGGCGATCCACTGAAGCTTTCTTT.

The V gene is TRBV28, the J gene TRBJ1-6; D ambiguous. Per the germline V gene, CDR1 is MDHEN and CDR2 is SYDVKM. Trimming took off 5 bases at V and 11 bases at J, with 10 bases between the two ends. The CDR3 consists of 12 residues. CDR3 DNA: TGTGCCAGCAGTCTACCAACCCCACCCCTCCACTTT. Protein sequence: CASSLPTPPLHF. Complete variable domain (other parts from reference TRBV28 and TRBJ1-6): DVKVTQSSRYLVKRTGEKVFLECVQDMDHENMFWYRQDPGLGLRLIYFSYDVKMKEKGDIPEGYSVSREKKERFSLILESASTNQTSMYLCASSLPTPPLHFGNGTRLTVT.

V gene TRBV5-1 combines with J gene TRBJ1-6; D not resolved. Trimming cost V 0 bases and J 8 bases, with 9 bases left between them. Per germline, CDR1 SGHRS and CDR2 YFSETQ. CDR3 length: 14 amino acids. CDR3 bases: TGCGCCAGCAGCTTGGGTGCACGGGATTCACCCCTCCACTTT. Its translation: CASSLGARDSPLHF. Combining the CDR3 with reference TRBV5-1 and TRBJ1-6 gives the whole variable domain KAGVTQTPRYLIKTRGQQVTLSCSPISGHRSVSWYQQTPGQGLQFLFEYFSETQRNKGNFPGRFSGRQFSNSRSEMNVSTLELGDSALYLCASSLGARDSPLHFGNGTRLTVT.

V is TRBV18 and J is TRBJ2-7; 12 positions agree with TRBD1. V trimming: 1 base; J trimming: 7 bases; junction bases outside the gene matches: 8. Germline V gene lookup returns CDR1 KGHSH and CDR2 LQKENI. The CDR3 totals 16 residues. DNA of the CDR3: TGTGCCAGCTCACCACGTTTGGGACAGGGGGCTAGGGAGCAGTACTTC. Translation gives CASSPRLGQGAREQYF.

This clone was seen a handful of times. This chain connects TRBV5-1 to TRBJ2-1; a possible D gene is TRBD1 (5 bases). The CDR3 runs to 12 residues. Trimming left V 6 bases short and J 7 bases short, with 11 bases between. CDR1 is SGHRS and CDR2 is YFSETQ in the germline V gene. The CDR3 coding sequence is TGCGCCAGCAACGAACAGGATAATGAGCAGTTCTTC. Translating gives CASNEQDNEQFF.

This clone showed up just a few times. This sequence joins TRBV5-1 and TRBJ2-1, with TRBD2 matching 11 bases. V lost 2 bases, J lost 4 bases, and 2 bases stayed unmatched. Looked up from germline, CDR1 is SGHRS and CDR2 is YFSETQ. This CDR3 is 15 amino acids long. CDR3 loop: CASSLLAGEYNEQFF. The CDR3 DNA follows: TGCGCCAGCAGCTTACTAGCGGGAGAATACAATGAGCAGTTCTTC.

The chain uses TRBV2 and TRBJ1-2; 7 bases agree with TRBD1. The J segment lost 2 bases and the V segment lost 6 bases, leaving 3 bases of the junction unmatched. The CDR3 runs to 13 residues. CDR1 is SNHLY, CDR2 FYNNEI, per germline. CDR3 bases: TGTGCCAGCAGGAGGGGACAGAACTATGGCTACACCTTC. Its translation is CASRRGQNYGYTF. Full variable domain (outside the CDR3, taken from reference TRBV2 and TRBJ1-2): EPEVTQTPSHQVTQMGQEVILRCVPISNHLYFYWYRQILGQKVEFLVSFYNNEISEKSEIFDDQFSVERPDGSNFTLKIRSTKLEDSAMYFCASRRGQNYGYTFGSGTRLTVV.

The chain combines TRBV6-5 with TRBJ2-2; 8 nucleotides line up with TRBD1. CDR1 and CDR2 from the germline V gene are MNHEY and SVGAGI. V shed 2 bases, J shed 3 bases, and the junction held 2 bases outside the gene matches. This CDR3 has 15 amino acids. This CDR3 reads CASSYLDRDTGELFF. DNA of the CDR3: TGTGCCAGCAGTTACCTGGACAGGGACACCGGGGAGCTGTTTTTT.

This chain joins TRBV19 and TRBJ1-1; 9 nucleotides align to TRBD1. There are 18 residues in the CDR3. CDR1 and CDR2 (germline): LNHDA, SQIVND (reference sequence). V was clipped by 2 bases and J by 0 bases; unmatched bases: 10. CDR3 nucleotide sequence: TGTGCCAGTAGTATACGAACGGACAGGGGTGCCATGAACACTGAAGCTTTCTTT. This codes for CASSIRTDRGAMNTEAFF.

This chain uses TRBV18 with TRBJ1-5; 8 bases agree with TRBD1. This CDR3 is built from 15 residues. Trimming removed 4 bases from V and 2 bases from J; junction bases left unmatched: 4. The germline CDR1 and CDR2 sequences are KGHSH and LQKENI. The CDR3 protein is CASSLTGEGNQPQHF. The CDR3 DNA sequence: TGTGCCAGCTCACTGACAGGGGAAGGCAATCAGCCCCAGCATTTT.

This clone was seen more than once but under ten times. This rearrangement joins TRBV4-2 to TRBJ1-3; TRBD1 agrees at 8 bases. The CDR3 has 15 amino acids. Germline lookup yields CDR1 LGHNA and CDR2 YNFKEQ. Trimming cost V 1 base and J 7 bases; bases outside gene matches: 6. The CDR3 nucleotides read TGTGCCAGCAGCCAAGGGGACAGGATAATCAACACCATATATTTT. It is translated as CASSQGDRIINTIYF.

Only a few counts were recorded for this clone. CDR3 coding DNA: TGTGCCAGCAGCTTTCGATCCATATCAGGGGAGGGCTACGAGCAGTACTTC. As protein: CASSFRSISGEGYEQYF. This chain connects TRBV5-4 to TRBJ2-7; D possibly corresponds to TRBD2 (7 bases). Germline V gene data show CDR1 as SGHNT and CDR2 as YYREEE (reference sequence). This CDR3 contains 17 residues. V shed 2 bases and J shed 3 bases, with 21 bases lying between them. Looking up the rest from reference TRBV5-4 and TRBJ2-7 gives the full variable domain: ETGVTQSPTHLIKTRGQQVTLRCSSQSGHNTVSWYQQALGQGPQFIFQYYREEENGRGNFPPRFSGLQFPNYSSELNVNALELDDSALYLCASSFRSISGEGYEQYFGPGTRLTVT.

This chain joins TRBV4-3 and TRBJ1-5; the D is unclear. Germline V gene data show CDR1 as LGHNA and CDR2 as YSLEER. Deletions cut 0 bases from V and 4 bases from J, with 10 bases between. The length of the CDR3 is 15 residues. CDR3 bases: TGCGCCAGCAGCCAAGATATAAGAGGAAATCAGCCCCAGCATTTT. Residues: CASSQDIRGNQPQHF.

The chain employs TRBV5-1 and TRBJ1-5; D might be TRBD1 (6 bases). The germline gives CDR1 SGHRS, CDR2 YFSETQ. This CDR3 is built from 15 residues. The V end lost 0 bases, the J end lost 2 bases, and 9 bases lay between the germline ends. The chain's CDR3 is CASSLGQAGNQPQHF. CDR3 coding DNA: TGCGCCAGCAGCTTGGGACAGGCAGGCAATCAGCCCCAGCATTTT.

The chain recombines TRBV11-3 with TRBJ2-3, with D possibly being TRBD2 (5 bases). The germline CDR1 and CDR2 sequences are SGHNT and YENEEA. V lost 5 bases and J lost 1, with 16 bases in between. There are 16 residues in the CDR3. CDR3 DNA: TGTGCCAGCAGCGCCCTGAGCGGTTCTGGCACAGATACGCAGTATTTT. Encoded protein: CASSALSGSGTDTQYF.

Only a few counts were recorded for this clone. The J gene is TRBJ2-5, the V gene TRBV4-1; TRBD2 agrees at 7 bases. The ends lost 0 bases at V and 5 bases at J; junction bases unmatched: 15. Germline CDR1 and CDR2: MGHRA and YSYEKL. CDR3 length equals 18 residues. This CDR3 reads CASSQERVGGGRGETQYF. Here the CDR3 DNA reads TGCGCCAGCAGCCAAGAGAGGGTGGGCGGGGGTCGCGGGGAGACCCAGTACTTC.

This clone has at least ten counts. V usage is TRBV7-9 and J usage is TRBJ2-5; D perhaps matches TRBD1 (5 bases). V gave up 4 bases and J gave up 2 bases, with 14 bases separating them. The germline V gene encodes CDR1 SEHNR and CDR2 FQNEAQ (reference sequence). This CDR3 region has 15 residues. CDR3 in amino acids: CASSSSGRTQETQYF. In DNA, the CDR3 is TGTGCCAGCAGCTCCAGTGGACGGACACAAGAGACCCAGTACTTC. Complete variable domain (other parts from reference TRBV7-9 and TRBJ2-5): DTGVSQNPRHKITKRGQNVTFRCDPISEHNRLYWYRQTLGQGPEFLTYFQNEAQLEKSRLLSDRFSAERPKGSFSTLEIQRTEQGDSAMYLCASSSSGRTQETQYFGPGTRLLVL.

This clone has just a few counts. The chain has TRBV28 and TRBJ1-2; 7 nucleotides match TRBD1. There are 14 residues in the CDR3. Germline V gene lookup returns CDR1 MDHEN and CDR2 SYDVKM. The V gene end was trimmed by 2 bases and the J gene end by 8 bases; junction bases not matched to a gene: 8. The CDR3 DNA follows: TGTGCCAGCAGTTTACAGCCACAGGGGAGAGGCTACACCTTC. This translates into CASSLQPQGRGYTF.

This clone has a handful of counts. The V and J genes are TRBV5-1 and TRBJ2-7; TRBD1 matches 10 bases. The V and J ends lost 4 bases and 7 bases, in that order; junction bases with no gene match: 5. This CDR3 region has 13 residues. Germline V gene data show CDR1 as SGHRS and CDR2 as YFSETQ. The CDR3 sequence: CASSLDRGDEQYF. The DNA of the CDR3 is TGCGCCAGCAGCCTGGACAGGGGGGATGAGCAGTACTTC.